The clone carrying this T cell receptor (beta chain) was recorded many times. What it binds is not known. It was with unique molecular identifiers that the TCRbeta library was prepared. MiXCR was run by TCRdb on the PCR reads, yielding one entry per CDR3 protein. The sample lists approximately 500,000 distinct CDR3 sequences, roughly a tenth occurring once. This sample was taken from a study of T-cell reconstitution after alpha-beta-depleted transplantation in children. With 1 base clipped from V and 0 bases from J, the junction kept 4 bases outside the gene matches. CDR3 size: 16 residues. CDR1 is SGHVS, CDR2 FQNEAQ, per germline. Findings of the study overall: Alpha-beta T cells about two months after transplant reportedly derived from several hundred expanded graft clones. Fresh T-cell production supplied most of the T-cell counts and diversity seen one year after transplant. Some patients owed their high day-60 TCRbeta diversity to surviving recipient T cells and thymic progenitors.

This TCR came from a child aged 2-9 years with inherited bone marrow failure, due to receive a stem cell transplant. The sequencing here drew on PBMCs, taken before TCRalphabeta/CD19-depleted stem cell transplant. The genes are TRBV7-8 and TRBJ2-7, with TRBD2 matching over 9 bases. For the CDR3, the DNA is TGTGCCAGCAGCTTAGGGCTAGCGGGAAACTCCTACGAGCAGTACTTC. Translating it yields CASSLGLAGNSYEQYF.